This entry lists 5 T cell receptor beta chains sequenced from one sample in a study of blood T cells in healthy people across ages. A J-beta primer mix and a sample-barcoded 5' primer were used in a second PCR of about 7 to 12 cycles. TCRdb re-analysed the 5' RACE reads in MiXCR, keeping a single row per CDR3 protein. In the table there are approximately 1,000,000 distinct CDR3 sequences, around 45% of which are singletons. Sequencing input: blood. These receptors were collected from an older woman in good health.

The chain employs TRBV20-1 and TRBJ2-7; possibly TRBD2 for D (6 bases). With 4 bases removed from V and 6 bases from J, the gap between germline ends came to 16 bases. Germline-derived CDR1 and CDR2 are DFQATT and SNEGSKA (reference sequence). This CDR3 contains 13 residues. CDR3 DNA: TGCAGTGCTATGGCGGGAAGGTCTAGCGAGCAGTACTTC. Protein: CSAMAGRSSEQYF.

A few counts support this clonotype. The chain has TRBV20-1 and TRBJ1-5; D unclear. The CDR3 has 15 amino acids. Germline V gene lookup returns CDR1 DFQATT and CDR2 SNEGSKA (reference sequence). Trimming left V 6 bases short and J 2 bases short, with 17 bases between. Here the CDR3 reads CSASPVSAGNQPQHF. The CDR3 region has the DNA TGCAGTGCAAGCCCGGTGTCGGCCGGCAATCAGCCCCAGCATTTT.

The CDR3 DNA is TGCAGTGCCGAGAGGCGGGTCAATGAGCAGTTCTTC. Protein: CSAERRVNEQFF. The chain joins TRBV20-1 to TRBJ2-1, with D possibly matching TRBD2 (5 bases). The CDR3 has 12 residues. The V gene's germline CDR1 is DFQATT and CDR2 SNEGSKA (reference sequence). V lost 6 bases and J 6 bases, leaving 12 bases between the germline ends.

The chain employs TRBV5-1 and TRBJ2-5; 9 positions agree with TRBD2. The CDR3 extends over 17 amino acids. Germline lookup yields CDR1 SGHRS and CDR2 YFSETQ. Germline trimming cut 1 base from V and 13 bases from J; bases unmatched to any gene: 20. This chain's CDR3 is CASSLTGATQFSGSPYF. For the CDR3, the DNA is TGCGCCAGCAGCTTGACGGGGGCTACCCAATTTAGCGGGAGTCCGTACTTC.

This clonotype was observed a few times. The chain recombines TRBV10-3 with TRBJ1-2; the D is unclear. The CDR3 spans 14 residues. The germline gives CDR1 ENHRY, CDR2 SYGVKD. V was trimmed by 3 bases and J by 1 base, leaving 9 bases between them. CDR3 in DNA: TGTGCCATCAGTGATTACTCAAATAACTATGGCTACACCTTC. Translating gives CAISDYSNNYGYTF.